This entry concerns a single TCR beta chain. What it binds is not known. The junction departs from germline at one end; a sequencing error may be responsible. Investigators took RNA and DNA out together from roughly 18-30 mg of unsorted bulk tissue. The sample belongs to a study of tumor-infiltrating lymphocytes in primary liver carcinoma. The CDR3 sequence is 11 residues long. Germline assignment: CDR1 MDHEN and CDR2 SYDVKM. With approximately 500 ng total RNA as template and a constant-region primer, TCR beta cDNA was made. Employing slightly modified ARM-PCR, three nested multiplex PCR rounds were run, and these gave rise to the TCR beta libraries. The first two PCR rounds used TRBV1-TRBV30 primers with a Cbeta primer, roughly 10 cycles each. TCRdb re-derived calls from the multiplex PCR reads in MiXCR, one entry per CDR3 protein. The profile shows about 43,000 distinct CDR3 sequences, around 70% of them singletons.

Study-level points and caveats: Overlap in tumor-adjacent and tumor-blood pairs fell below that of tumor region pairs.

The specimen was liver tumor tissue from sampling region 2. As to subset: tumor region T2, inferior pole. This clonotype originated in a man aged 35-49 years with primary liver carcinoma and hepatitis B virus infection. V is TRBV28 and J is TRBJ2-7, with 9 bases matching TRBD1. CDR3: CTSSDRGEQYF. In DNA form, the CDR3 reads TGTACCAGCAGTGACAGGGGGGAGCAGTACTTC.